This T cell receptor (beta chain) was recovered during a study of CD8 T cells in ankylosing spondylitis. Whole-study findings and limits: Enrichment of disease-linked clones was reportedly significant in matched ankylosing spondylitis synovial fluid.

About this clonotype: Its antigen is unknown.

V was trimmed by 7 bases and J by 2 bases, leaving 12 bases between them. The CDR3 is 14 amino acids. One entry per CDR3 protein results from TCRdb running MiXCR on the 5' RACE reads. The top ten hold 3.5% to 4.5% of the sample, which has some 300,000 distinct CDR3 sequences, under 25% seen once. The sequenced material came from blood, either unsorted or a sorted T cell fraction (not recorded which). The chain is built from TRBV12-3 or TRBV12-4 and TRBJ1-5; D unresolved. The TCR sequence derives from a female donor with ankylosing spondylitis or in good health (not recorded which). The CDR3 DNA follows: TGTGCCAGCACCTCGGTGGACGGCAATCAGCCCCAGCATTTT. This sequence encodes CASTSVDGNQPQHF.